One T cell receptor (beta chain) is described in this entry. TCRdb independently ran MiXCR on the RT-PCR reads; one entry per CDR3 protein. The table records around 700,000 distinct CDR3 sequences, 14% of them present only once. CDR1 and CDR2 (germline): SGHTA, FQGNSA. The CDR3 is 15 residues long. Trimming cost V 5 bases and J 6 bases; bases outside gene matches: 8. The receptor was isolated from a female donor in good health, serving as a healthy control. Material: memory CD4+ T cells from blood. V and J are TRBV7-2 and TRBJ2-1; 9 positions match TRBD1. The CDR3 nucleotides are TGTGCCAGCAGCCCTGACAGGGGGGGGGGCAATGAGCAGTTCTTC. It translates to CASSPDRGGGNEQFF. Full variable domain (rest looked up from reference TRBV7-2 and TRBJ2-1): GAGVSQSPSNKVTEKGKDVELRCDPISGHTALYWYRQSLGQGLEFLIYFQGNSAPDKSGLPSDRFSAERTGGSVSTLTIQRTQQEDSAVYLCASSPDRGGGNEQFFGPGTRLTVL.